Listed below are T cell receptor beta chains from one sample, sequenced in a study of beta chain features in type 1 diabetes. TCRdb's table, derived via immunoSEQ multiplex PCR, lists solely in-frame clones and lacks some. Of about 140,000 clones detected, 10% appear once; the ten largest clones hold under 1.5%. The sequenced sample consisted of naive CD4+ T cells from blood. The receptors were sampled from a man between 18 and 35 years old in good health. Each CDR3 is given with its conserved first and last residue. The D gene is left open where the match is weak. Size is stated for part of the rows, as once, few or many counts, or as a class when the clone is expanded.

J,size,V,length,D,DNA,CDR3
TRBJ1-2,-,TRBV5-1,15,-,TGCGCCAGCAGCTTGGGGGATGGAGGTAACTATGGCTACACCTTC,CASSLGDGGNYGYTF
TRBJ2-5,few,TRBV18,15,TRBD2,TGTGCCAGCTCACCACCGGGGGGGTACCAAGAGACCCAGTACTTC,CASSPPGGYQETQYF
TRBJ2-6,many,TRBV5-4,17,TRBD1,TGTGCCAGCAGTACCGGGACAGGGGTATCGGGGGCCAACGTCCTGACTTTC,CASSTGTGVSGANVLTF
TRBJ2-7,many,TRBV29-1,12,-,TGCAGCGTTGCCAGGGCGGCGCTCGAGCAGTACTTC,CSVARAALEQYF
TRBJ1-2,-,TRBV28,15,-,TGTGCCAGCAGTTTCCCTTACAGATCTAACTATGGCTACACCTTC,CASSFPYRSNYGYTF
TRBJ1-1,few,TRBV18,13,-,TGTGCCAGCTCACCGCAGGCAAACACTGAAGCTTTCTTT,CASSPQANTEAFF
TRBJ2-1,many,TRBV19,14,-,TGTGCCAGTAGTATATTTGGCAGGGTTGATGAGCAGTTCTTC,CASSIFGRVDEQFF
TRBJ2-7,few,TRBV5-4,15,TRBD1,TGTGCCAGCAGTCCTGGACAGGGTGGCCTCTACGAGCAGTACTTC,CASSPGQGGLYEQYF
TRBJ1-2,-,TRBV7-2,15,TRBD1,TGTGCCAGCAGCGGTCGGGACAGGACGAACTATGGCTACACCTTC,CASSGRDRTNYGYTF
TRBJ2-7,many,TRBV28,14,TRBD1,TGTGCCAGCAAGGAGACAGGGTATACCTACGAGCAGTACTTC,CASKETGYTYEQYF
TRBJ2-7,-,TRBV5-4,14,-,TGTGCCAGCAGCTTGGATGCCAGTAGAGGGGAGCAGTACTTC,CASSLDASRGEQYF
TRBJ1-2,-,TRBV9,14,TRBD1,TGTGCCAGCAGAACCGGGACAGGGAGATATGGCTACACCTTC,CASRTGTGRYGYTF
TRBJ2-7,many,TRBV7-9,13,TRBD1,TGTGCCAGCAGCCCTACAGGGGGCGGCGAGCAGTACTTC,CASSPTGGGEQYF
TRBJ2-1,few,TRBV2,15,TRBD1,TGTGCCAGCAGTCAAATTCCGGGACAGAACAATGAGCAGTTCTTC,CASSQIPGQNNEQFF
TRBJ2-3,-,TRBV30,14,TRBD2,TGTGCCTGGAGGTTAGCGGGGGCGCAAGATACGCAGTATTTT,CAWRLAGAQDTQYF
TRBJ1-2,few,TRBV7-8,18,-,TGTGCCAGCAGCCCGCACCGACCCGGGAGGGACTCTAACTATGGCTACACCTTC,CASSPHRPGRDSNYGYTF
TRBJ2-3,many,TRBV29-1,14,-,TGCAGCGGGGGAGGACCGGGCCGCACAGATACGCAGTATTTT,CSGGGPGRTDTQYF
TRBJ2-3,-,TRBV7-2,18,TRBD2,TGTGCCAGCAGCCCCGAGGGACTAGCGGGGGGGTACACAGATACGCAGTATTTT,CASSPEGLAGGYTDTQYF
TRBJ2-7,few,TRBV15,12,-,TGTGCCACCAGCAGTAACAGGGACGAGCAGTACTTC,CATSSNRDEQYF